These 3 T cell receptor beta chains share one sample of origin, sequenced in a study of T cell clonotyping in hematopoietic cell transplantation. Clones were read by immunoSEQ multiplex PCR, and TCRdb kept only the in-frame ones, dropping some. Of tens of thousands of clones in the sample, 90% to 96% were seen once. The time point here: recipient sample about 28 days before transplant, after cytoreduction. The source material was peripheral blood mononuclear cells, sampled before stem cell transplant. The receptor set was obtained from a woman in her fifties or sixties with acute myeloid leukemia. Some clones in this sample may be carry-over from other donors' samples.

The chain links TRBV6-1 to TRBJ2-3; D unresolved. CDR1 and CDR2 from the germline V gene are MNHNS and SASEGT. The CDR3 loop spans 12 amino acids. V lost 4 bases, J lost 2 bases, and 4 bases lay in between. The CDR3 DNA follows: TGTGCCAGCAGTGTCATCACAGATACGCAGTATTTT. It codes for CASSVITDTQYF.

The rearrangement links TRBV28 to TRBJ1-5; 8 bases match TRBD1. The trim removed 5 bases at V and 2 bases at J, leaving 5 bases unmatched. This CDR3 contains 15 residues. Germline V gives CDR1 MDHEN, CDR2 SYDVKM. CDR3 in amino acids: CASSILTGGNQPQHF. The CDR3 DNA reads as TGTGCCAGCAGTATCTTGACAGGGGGCAATCAGCCCCAGCATTTT.

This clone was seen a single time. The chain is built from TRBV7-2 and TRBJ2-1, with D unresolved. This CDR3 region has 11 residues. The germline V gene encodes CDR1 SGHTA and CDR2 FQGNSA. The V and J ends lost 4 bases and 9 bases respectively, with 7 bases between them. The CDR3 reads CASSSVVEQFF. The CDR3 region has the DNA TGTGCCAGCAGCTCCGTAGTTGAGCAGTTCTTC.